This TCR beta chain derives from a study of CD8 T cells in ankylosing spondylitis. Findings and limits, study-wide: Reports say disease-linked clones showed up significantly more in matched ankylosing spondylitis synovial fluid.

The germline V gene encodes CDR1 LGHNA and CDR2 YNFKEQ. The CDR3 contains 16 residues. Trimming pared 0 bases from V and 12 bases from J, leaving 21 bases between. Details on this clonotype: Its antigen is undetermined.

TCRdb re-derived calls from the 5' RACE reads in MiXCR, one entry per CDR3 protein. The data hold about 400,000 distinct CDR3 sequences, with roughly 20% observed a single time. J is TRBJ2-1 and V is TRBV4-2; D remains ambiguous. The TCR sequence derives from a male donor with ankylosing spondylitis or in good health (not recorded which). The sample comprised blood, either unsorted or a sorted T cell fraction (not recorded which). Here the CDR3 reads CASSQETRPDPIGQFF. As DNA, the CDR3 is TGTGCCAGCAGCCAAGAAACCCGCCCTGACCCCATTGGGCAGTTCTTC.